This T cell receptor beta chain appears in the sequencing data of a study of beta chain features in type 1 diabetes (dated by TCRdb to 2016 to 2019). With respect to the entire study: Mean age, gender distribution, total cell number and subset yield did not differ between patients and healthy donors. In the study, recently diagnosed type 1 diabetes patients and matched healthy donors were compared on the TCRB repertoires of their sorted circulating CD4+ T cell subsets. Regulatory and stem cell-like memory subsets were isolated from only 8 patients and about 8 healthy donors, whereas naive and central memory subsets came from all 30 or so donors. Across all samples, approximately 98,000,000 sorted cells were examined, and cell number per subset correlated strongly with RNA yield. The study at large found these results: Because small numbers of individuals were included in the HLA sub-analyses, any influence of HLA type on TCRB rearrangement was left unresolved. In all four CD4+ subsets, TCRB CDR3 length was moderately but significantly shorter in type 1 diabetes patients. At VDJ recombination sites, patients with type 1 diabetes made fewer insertions and deleted more nucleotides, a pattern implying thymic rearrangement abnormalities. The naive, central memory and regulatory TCRB repertoires appeared to resemble one another more closely among patients than among healthy donors. Because cDNA was sequenced instead of genomic DNA, activated cells with high expression could be over-represented, although the groups did not differ in activation or CD3 levels. PCR may preferentially amplify shorter templates, but because patient and control samples were amplified and corrected together, any resulting skew would affect both groups equally.

Each donor gave one peripheral blood draw, averaging roughly 0.11 L, which was collected into heparinised tubes. A BD FACSAria II was used to sort naive, central memory, regulatory and stem cell-like memory CD4+ T cells with a panel that included CD45RO, CCR7, CD25, CD127, CD95 and CD27. All sorted populations exceeded 95% purity. Right away, PBMCs were isolated by Lymphoprep density gradient centrifugation and were stained directly, with no culture step. So that batch effects would be minimized, each experiment stained and sorted samples in pairs, pairing one healthy donor with one patient. Including the terminal cysteine and phenylalanine, the CDR3 comprises 14 residues. The read is trimmed to its CDR3 DNA, 42 bases read in frame from base 1. Cut back by 4 bases and 5 bases, the V and J ends lie 16 bases apart. CDR1 and CDR2 were assigned from the germline V gene as SQVTM and ANQGSEA. The sample holds a few counts of this clone. The target of this receptor is not known. Base quality data are lacking; no much larger clone is found one base away.

The entire isolated RNA was reverse transcribed using the High Capacity cDNA Reverse Transcription Kit, and thus expressed TCRB transcripts were sequenced. Deep immunoSEQ sequencing was performed on naive, central memory and regulatory T cell samples, with an average of roughly 3.3 million total reads per sample. After sorted cells were lysed in RLT buffer, RNA was extracted with DNase-treated RNeasy Micro or Mini kits, with the choice depending on cell number. Each cell subset was processed on its own to prevent cross-contamination, while patient and healthy donor samples were processed together. The immunoSEQ multiplex PCR was used to amplify TCRB sequences from cDNA, generating 87-bp fragments that spanned the CDR3 region. Sequencing of the amplicons was performed on the Illumina HiSeq platform. Under the source paper's analysis protocol: Synthetic template baselines were used to correct PCR bias computationally, reads within Hamming distance 2 were collapsed, and singletons that could not be merged were discarded. By aligning reads against IMGT, V, D and J genes, CDR3 length, and insertions or deletions at six rearrangement sites were assigned. Within each subset, clonotype counts were normalized to the number of sorted cells before true diversity and Gini coefficients were calculated with the tcR R package. Repertoire sharing was quantified using the overlap coefficient calculated on TCRB nucleotide sequences. Out-of-frame TCRB sequences from naive cells were analyzed to stand in for the pre-selection repertoire. TCRdb took this table from immuneACCESS and kept in-frame rearrangements with V and J called. Such tables lack part of the clones; where checked against another copy, unresolved V genes explain under half of the gap, and the rest is unexplained. D and trimming come from the DNA, and the V and J calls and clone size come from that table. The sample table holds about 160,000 clones, of which approximately 62% were seen once. The ten largest clones represent about 0.1% of the sample.

The V gene is TRBV29-1 and the J gene is TRBJ2-3; matching of 5 bases hints at TRBD1 as the D gene. The source material was naive CD4+ T cells from blood. Interpreted using the paper, the cell subset or site label stands for: true naive CD4+ T cells. The receptor was derived from a man aged 30 to 45 with type 1 diabetes. For the CDR3, the sequence is CSVGLGRVGDTQYF. The base sequence is TGCAGCGTTGGGCTCGGCAGGGTAGGAGATACGCAGTATTTT.